This record looks at one TCR beta chain sequence and its context. Its antigen is as yet unknown. This record comes from a study of early T cells in non-severe SARS-CoV-2 infection. Broader study findings: The study's VDJdb matching favored anti-spike CD8 responses and missed private and CD4 specificities.

The library protocol tagged individual cDNA molecules with unique molecular identifiers. TCRdb fed the 5' RACE reads into MiXCR, producing one record per CDR3 protein. Among approximately 97,000 distinct CDR3 sequences listed, roughly 11% were seen once. In germline, CDR1 is SEHNR, CDR2 FQNEAQ (reference sequence). This CDR3 spans 15 amino acids. The ends lost 8 bases at V and 8 bases at J; junction bases unmatched: 13. This rearrangement joins TRBV7-9 to TRBJ2-1, with 9 bases identical to TRBD2. The source of this sequence is an adult who was a healthcare worker with PCR-confirmed SARS-CoV-2 infection or an uninfected control (not recorded which). The sample here was whole blood, taken at baseline. The CDR3: CASRRSLAGDDEQFF. In nucleotides, the CDR3 is TGTGCCAGCCGCCGTTCGTTAGCGGGAGATGATGAGCAGTTCTTC. Combining the CDR3 with reference TRBV7-9 and TRBJ2-1 gives the whole variable domain DTGVSQNPRHKITKRGQNVTFRCDPISEHNRLYWYRQTLGQGPEFLTYFQNEAQLEKSRLLSDRFSAERPKGSFSTLEIQRTEQGDSAMYLCASRRSLAGDDEQFFGPGTRLTVL.